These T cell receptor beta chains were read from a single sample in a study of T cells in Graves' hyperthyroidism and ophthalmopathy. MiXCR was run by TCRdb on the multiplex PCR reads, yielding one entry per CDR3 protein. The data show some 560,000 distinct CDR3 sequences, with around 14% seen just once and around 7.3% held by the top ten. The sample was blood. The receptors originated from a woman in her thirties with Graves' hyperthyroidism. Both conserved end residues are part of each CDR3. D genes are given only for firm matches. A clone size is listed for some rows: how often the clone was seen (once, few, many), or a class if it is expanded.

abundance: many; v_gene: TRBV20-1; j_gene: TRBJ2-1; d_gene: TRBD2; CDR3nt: TGCAGTGCCCTTCAGCTAGCGGGGTCCTACAATGAGCAGTTCTTC; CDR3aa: CSALQLAGSYNEQFF
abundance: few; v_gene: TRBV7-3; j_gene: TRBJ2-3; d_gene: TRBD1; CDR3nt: TGTGCCAGCAGCTTAGGGACAGGACGCGCGGATACGCAGTATTTT; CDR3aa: CASSLGTGRADTQYF
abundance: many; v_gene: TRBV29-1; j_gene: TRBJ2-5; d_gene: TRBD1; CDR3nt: TGCAGCGGCCGGACAGGGGGGGAGACCCAGTACTTC; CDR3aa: CSGRTGGETQYF
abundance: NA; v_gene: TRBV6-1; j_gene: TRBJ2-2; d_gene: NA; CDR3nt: TGTGCCAGCAATCAGGGCGCGAACACCGGGGAGCTGTTTTTT; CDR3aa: CASNQGANTGELFF
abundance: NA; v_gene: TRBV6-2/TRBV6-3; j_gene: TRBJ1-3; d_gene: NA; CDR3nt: TGTGCCGTACCCAGGGACCTCTCTGGAAACACCATATATTTT; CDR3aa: CAVPRDLSGNTIYF
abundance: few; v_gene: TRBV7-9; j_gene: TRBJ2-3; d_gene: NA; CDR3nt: TGTGCCAGCAGCTTAGCGGAGTCTAGAAAAAACACAGATACGCAGTATTTT; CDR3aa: CASSLAESRKNTDTQYF
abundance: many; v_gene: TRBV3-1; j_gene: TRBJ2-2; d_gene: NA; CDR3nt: TGTGCCAGCAGCCAGGTGGTCGGCGGGGAGCTGTTTTTT; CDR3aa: CASSQVVGGELFF
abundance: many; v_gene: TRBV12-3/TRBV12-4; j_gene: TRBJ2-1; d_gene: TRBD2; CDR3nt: TGTGCCAGCACCCCGGGTTTGGGGGGAGGGATCTCCTACAATGAGCAGTTCTTC; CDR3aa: CASTPGLGGGISYNEQFF
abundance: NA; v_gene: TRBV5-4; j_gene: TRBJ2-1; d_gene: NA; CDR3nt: TGTGCCAGCAGCTCGCTGGACAGACGCACCTACAATGAGCAGTTCTTC; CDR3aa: CASSSLDRRTYNEQFF
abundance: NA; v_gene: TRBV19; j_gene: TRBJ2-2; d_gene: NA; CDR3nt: TGTGCCAGTAGTATCGGTGACATCCTACCCGGGGAGCTGTTTTTT; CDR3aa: CASSIGDILPGELFF
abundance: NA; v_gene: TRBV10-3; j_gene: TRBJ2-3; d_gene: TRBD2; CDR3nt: TGTGCCATCAGTGAGTCGGATAGCGGGAGGGCATTTCAAGGGCAGTATTTT; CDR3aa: CAISESDSGRAFQGQYF
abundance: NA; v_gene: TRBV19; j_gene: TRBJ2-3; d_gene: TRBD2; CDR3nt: TGTGCCAGTACCCCGGGGAAGGGGGCGGGAGGGCCCACAGATACGCAGTATTTT; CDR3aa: CASTPGKGAGGPTDTQYF
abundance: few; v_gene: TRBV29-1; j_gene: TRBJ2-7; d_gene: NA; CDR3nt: TGCAGCGTTGAACTTTTCAGGGCGTCATCGCGGGAGCAGTACTTC; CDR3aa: CSVELFRASSREQYF
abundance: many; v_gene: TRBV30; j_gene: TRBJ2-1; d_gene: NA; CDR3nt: TGTGCCTGGCGTCGGGGCAATGAGCAGTTCTTC; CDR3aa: CAWRRGNEQFF
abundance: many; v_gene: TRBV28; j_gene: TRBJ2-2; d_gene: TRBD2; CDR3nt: TGTGCCAGCAGTGGAGCGGGACTAGCGGGAGGGGTTTTGAACACCGGGGAGCTGTTTTTT; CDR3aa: CASSGAGLAGGVLNTGELFF
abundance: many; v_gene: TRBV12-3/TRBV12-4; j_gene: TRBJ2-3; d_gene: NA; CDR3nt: TGTGCCAGCAGTTTAGAGTGGGCAGGGGGCACAGATACGCAGTATTTT; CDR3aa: CASSLEWAGGTDTQYF
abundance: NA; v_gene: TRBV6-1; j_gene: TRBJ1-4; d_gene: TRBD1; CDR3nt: TGTGCCAGCAGAAAGGGACAGACAACTAATGAAAAACTGTTTTTT; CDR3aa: CASRKGQTTNEKLFF
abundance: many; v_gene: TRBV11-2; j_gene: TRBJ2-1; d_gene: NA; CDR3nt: TGTGCCAGCGGGGAGGCCGTCAACAATGAGCAGTTCTTC; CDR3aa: CASGEAVNNEQFF
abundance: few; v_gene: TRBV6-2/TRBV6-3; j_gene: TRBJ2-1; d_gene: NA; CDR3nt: TGTGCCAGCAGTTTGTCGGGATTAGGGAATGAGCAGTTCTTC; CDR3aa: CASSLSGLGNEQFF
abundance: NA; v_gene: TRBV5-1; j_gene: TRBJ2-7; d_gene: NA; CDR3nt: TGCGCCAGCAGCCCCATAGGTTCGAGCTCCTACGAGCAGTACTTC; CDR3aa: CASSPIGSSSYEQYF
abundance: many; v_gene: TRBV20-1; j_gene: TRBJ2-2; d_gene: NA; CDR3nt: TGCAGTGCACCACTAGTAGGGGGCACCGGGGAGCTGTTTTTT; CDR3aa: CSAPLVGGTGELFF
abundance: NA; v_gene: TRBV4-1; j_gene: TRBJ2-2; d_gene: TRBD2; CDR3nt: TGCGCCAGCAGCCAACGCACCGGGACTAGCGGGTTGACCGGGGAGCTGTTTTTT; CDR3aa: CASSQRTGTSGLTGELFF
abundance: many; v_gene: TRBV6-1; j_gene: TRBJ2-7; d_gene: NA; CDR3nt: TGTGCCAGCAGTGAAGATGGGATCGCGGCAGTACGGTACGAGCAGTACTTC; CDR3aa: CASSEDGIAAVRYEQYF
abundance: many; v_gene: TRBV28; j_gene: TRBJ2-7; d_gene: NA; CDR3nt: TGTGCCAGCAGTTTATACGAGGGGGAAGGCTACGAGCAGTACTTC; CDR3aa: CASSLYEGEGYEQYF
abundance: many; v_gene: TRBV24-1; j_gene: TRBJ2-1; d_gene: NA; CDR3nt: TGTGCCACCAGTCGCTCCAAGAGCGATGAGCAGTTCTTC; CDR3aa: CATSRSKSDEQFF
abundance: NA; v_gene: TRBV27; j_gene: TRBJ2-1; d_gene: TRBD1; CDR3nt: TGTGCCAGCGGTGTAAACAGGGGATCGACCCCCAATGAGCAGTTCTTC; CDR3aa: CASGVNRGSTPNEQFF
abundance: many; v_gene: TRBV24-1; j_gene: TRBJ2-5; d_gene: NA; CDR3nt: TGTGCCACCAGTGACCGAAAGACCCAGTACTTC; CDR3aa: CATSDRKTQYF
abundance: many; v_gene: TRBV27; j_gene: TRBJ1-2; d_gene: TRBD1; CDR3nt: TGTGCCAGCAGTCCAGGACAGGGCCGGGGCTACACCTTC; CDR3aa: CASSPGQGRGYTF
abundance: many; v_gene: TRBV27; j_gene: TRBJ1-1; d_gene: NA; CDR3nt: TGTGCCAGCAGTATACAACAGGGAAACACTGAAGCTTTCTTT; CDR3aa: CASSIQQGNTEAFF
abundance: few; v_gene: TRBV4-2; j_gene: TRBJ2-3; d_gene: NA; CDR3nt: TGTGCCAGCAGCCAAGATGGGAAGTGGTCAGATACGCAGTATTTT; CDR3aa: CASSQDGKWSDTQYF
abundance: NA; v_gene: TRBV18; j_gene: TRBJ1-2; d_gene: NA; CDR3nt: TGTGCCAGCTCACCAAAGCAGGGACCAGAATCGCACTATGGCTACACCTTC; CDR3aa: CASSPKQGPESHYGYTF
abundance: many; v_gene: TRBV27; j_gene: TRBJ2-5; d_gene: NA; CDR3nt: TGTGCCAGCAGGCTAGCCTACTCAGAGACCCAGTACTTC; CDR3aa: CASRLAYSETQYF
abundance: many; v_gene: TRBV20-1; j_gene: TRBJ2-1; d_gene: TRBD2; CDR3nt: TGCAGTGCTAGAGCCCGCGGGAGCCCCAGTGAGCAGTTCTTC; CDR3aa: CSARARGSPSEQFF
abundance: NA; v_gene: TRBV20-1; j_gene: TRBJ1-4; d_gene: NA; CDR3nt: TGCAGTGCTTCCGACGGGTATAATGAAAAACTGTTTTTT; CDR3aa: CSASDGYNEKLFF
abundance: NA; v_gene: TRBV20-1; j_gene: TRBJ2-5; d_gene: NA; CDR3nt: TGCAGTGCTAGTAGGGGCACCCAAGAGACCCAGTACTTC; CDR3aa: CSASRGTQETQYF
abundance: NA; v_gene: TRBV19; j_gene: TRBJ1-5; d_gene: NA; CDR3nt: TGTGCCAGTAGTAGAGGTACAGGGTCTGGCCAGCCCCAGCATTTT; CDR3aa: CASSRGTGSGQPQHF
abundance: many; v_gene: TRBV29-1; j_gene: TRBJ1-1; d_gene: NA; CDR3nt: TGCAGCGTTCGGGACCAGAACACTGAAGCTTTCTTT; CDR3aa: CSVRDQNTEAFF
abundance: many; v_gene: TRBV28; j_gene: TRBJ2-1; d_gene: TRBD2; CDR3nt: TGTGCCAGCAGTGGTAGCGGGAGGGCCGGCAATGAGCAGTTCTTC; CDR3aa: CASSGSGRAGNEQFF
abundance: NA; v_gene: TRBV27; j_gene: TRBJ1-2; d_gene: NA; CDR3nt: TGTGCCAGCAAAGAGGTCGGGGATCTGAACTATGGCCACACCTTC; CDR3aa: CASKEVGDLNYGHTF
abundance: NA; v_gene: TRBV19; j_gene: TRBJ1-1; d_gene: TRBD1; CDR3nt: TGTGCCACCAGGGACAGGGAGAACACTGAAGCTTTCTTT; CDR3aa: CATRDRENTEAFF
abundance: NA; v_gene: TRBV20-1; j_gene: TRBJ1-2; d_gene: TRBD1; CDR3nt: TGCAGTGCTAGGAACCCAAGGACAGGGGGCGGGGTTTATGGCTACACCTTC; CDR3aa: CSARNPRTGGGVYGYTF